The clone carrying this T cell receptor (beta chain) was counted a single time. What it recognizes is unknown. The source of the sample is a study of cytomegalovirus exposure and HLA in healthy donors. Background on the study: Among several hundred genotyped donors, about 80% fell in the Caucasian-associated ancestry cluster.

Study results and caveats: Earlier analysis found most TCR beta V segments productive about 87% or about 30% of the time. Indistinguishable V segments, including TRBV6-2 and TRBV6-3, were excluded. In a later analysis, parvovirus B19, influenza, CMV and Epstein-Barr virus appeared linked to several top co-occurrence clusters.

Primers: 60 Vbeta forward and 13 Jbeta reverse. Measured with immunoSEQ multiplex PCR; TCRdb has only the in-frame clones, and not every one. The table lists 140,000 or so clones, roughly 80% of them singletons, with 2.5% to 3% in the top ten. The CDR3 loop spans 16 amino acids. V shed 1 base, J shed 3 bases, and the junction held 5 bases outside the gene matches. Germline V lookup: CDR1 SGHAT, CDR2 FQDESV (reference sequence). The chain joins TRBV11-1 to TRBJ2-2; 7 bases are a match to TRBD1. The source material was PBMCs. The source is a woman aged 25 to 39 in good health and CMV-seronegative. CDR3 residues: CASSLGQGSYTGELFF. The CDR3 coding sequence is TGTGCCAGCAGCTTAGGACAGGGATCGTACACCGGGGAGCTGTTTTTT. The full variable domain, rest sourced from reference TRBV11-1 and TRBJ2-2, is EAEVAQSPRYKITEKSQAVAFWCDPISGHATLYWYRQILGQGPELLVQFQDESVVDDSQLPKDRFSAERLKGVDSTLKIQPAELGDSAMYLCASSLGQGSYTGELFFGEGSRLTVL.